This T cell receptor beta chain was documented in a study of blood T cell repertoires in COVID-19. Study-level information: COVID-19 samples, acute and convalescent, were from the United States, Italy and Spain. Sources were T cells, B-cell-depleted T cells, or PBMCs; the material itself was cDNA or gDNA.

The authors' processing: Reference gene primer amplification in the assay estimated nucleated cell counts. Using immunoSEQ multiplex PCR, the repertoire was profiled, and TCRdb retains in-frame clones only, with some absent. V and J calls and clone size follow that table, whereas D and trimming were derived from the DNA. The sample lists about 260,000 clones; around 86% were seen once. V was clipped by 4 bases and J by 0 bases; unmatched bases: 14. CDR3 length equals 21 residues. In germline, CDR1 is LGHDT, CDR2 YNNKEL (reference sequence). The sequenced sample consisted of peripheral blood. This chain links TRBV3-1 (or the pseudogene TRBV3-2) with TRBJ2-1; 14 nucleotides agree with TRBD2. The TCR comes from an older woman with COVID-19, enrolled during active disease. The CDR3 is CASSPRRGTSGRWASYNEQFF. The CDR3 DNA sequence: TGTGCCAGCAGCCCCCGCCGGGGGACTAGCGGGAGATGGGCCTCCTACAATGAGCAGTTCTTC.